This T cell receptor beta chain originates from a study of T cells in tuberculosis. Study-level background: This South African cohort compared adolescents with or without latent tuberculosis against adults with active tuberculosis. Study results and caveats: GMM-specific TCRs were nearer to active tuberculosis alpha repertoires, suggesting expansion. Using the GMM-specific repertoire gave about 90% accuracy versus approximately 70% with motifs. Shorter CDR3-alpha in active tuberculosis partly drove smaller distances.

The table came from immunoSEQ multiplex PCR; TCRdb's copy has only in-frame clones and leaves some out. The sample records over 35,000 clones, roughly 96% being singletons. Concerning this clone: Its antigen remains unknown.

This CDR3 is built from 17 residues. The junction had 10 bases not matched to a gene; V was cut back by 5 bases and J by 2 bases. The germline CDR1 and CDR2 sequences are SGHAT and FQNNGV. Sequencing input: PBMCs. The TCR comes from a donor between 10 and 35 years old with latent tuberculosis or without tuberculosis infection. V usage is TRBV11-2 and J usage is TRBJ2-3; 10 bases match TRBD2. Here the CDR3 reads CASSPRRTSGYTDTQYF. CDR3 coding DNA: TGTGCCAGCAGCCCCAGGAGGACTAGCGGCTACACAGATACGCAGTATTTT.